Listed below are T cell receptor beta chains from one sample, sequenced in a study of naive and memory T cell subsets. TCRdb called the UMI-ligation and nested PCR reads again in MiXCR, with one record for every CDR3 protein. The table lists about 25,000 distinct CDR3 sequences, roughly 5.5% of them singletons. Sample: blood. The receptors stem from an adult in good health. Both conserved end residues are part of each CDR3. Fields, in order: clone size, J gene, D gene, V gene, CDR3 protein, CDR3 DNA. A D gene is named only where the DNA matches it firmly. Part of the rows lack a size; the others show once, few, many or a class for expanded clones.

size: many
J: TRBJ2-7
D: TRBD2
V: TRBV20-1
CDR3: CSARALGGASRLYEQYF
DNA: TGCAGTGCTAGAGCCCTGGGAGGGGCGAGTCGACTCTACGAGCAGTACTTC

size: .
J: TRBJ2-7
D: .
V: TRBV7-9
CDR3: CASSLGRGTYEQYF
DNA: TGTGCCAGCAGCTTGGGGAGGGGGACCTACGAGCAGTACTTC

size: many
J: TRBJ2-1
D: TRBD2
V: TRBV12-3/TRBV12-4
CDR3: CASILSRLAANNEQFF
DNA: TGTGCCAGCATTTTATCACGGCTAGCGGCGAACAATGAGCAGTTCTTC

size: many
J: TRBJ2-7
D: .
V: TRBV11-1
CDR3: CASSLTVNEQYF
DNA: TGTGCCAGCAGCTTAACAGTGAACGAGCAGTACTTC

size: .
J: TRBJ1-5
D: .
V: TRBV6-2/TRBV6-3
CDR3: CASSYSIRAGWQPQHF
DNA: TGTGCCAGCAGTTACTCCATCAGGGCAGGGTGGCAGCCCCAGCATTTT

size: medium-sized
J: TRBJ2-7
D: TRBD2
V: TRBV7-2
CDR3: CASRFGLAPNYEQYF
DNA: TGTGCCAGCAGATTCGGACTAGCCCCCAACTACGAGCAGTACTTC

size: .
J: TRBJ1-2
D: .
V: TRBV4-2
CDR3: CASSRGPLTTNYGYTF
DNA: TGTGCCAGCAGCCGTGGCCCGCTCACCACTAACTATGGCTACACCTTC

size: many
J: TRBJ1-5
D: TRBD1
V: TRBV10-3
CDR3: CAISAIKGASNQPQHF
DNA: TGTGCCATCAGTGCCATCAAGGGGGCCAGCAATCAGCCCCAGCATTTT

size: .
J: TRBJ2-6
D: .
V: TRBV19
CDR3: CASSMRGANVLTF
DNA: TGTGCCAGTAGTATGCGAGGGGCCAACGTCCTGACTTTC

size: .
J: TRBJ2-7
D: .
V: TRBV6-2/TRBV6-3
CDR3: CASSSTVSYEQYF
DNA: TGTGCCAGCAGCTCGACAGTTTCCTACGAGCAGTACTTC

size: .
J: TRBJ2-7
D: TRBD1
V: TRBV9
CDR3: CASSVGTGGSYEQYF
DNA: TGTGCCAGCAGCGTAGGGACAGGGGGTTCCTACGAGCAGTACTTC

size: many
J: TRBJ1-1
D: .
V: TRBV12-3/TRBV12-4
CDR3: CASPPPGSYTEAFF
DNA: TGTGCCAGCCCTCCCCCGGGGTCATACACTGAAGCTTTCTTT

size: many
J: TRBJ1-1
D: .
V: TRBV29-1
CDR3: CSVGGEGRTEAFF
DNA: TGCAGCGTTGGCGGGGAGGGAAGGACTGAAGCTTTCTTT

size: many
J: TRBJ1-5
D: TRBD1
V: TRBV2
CDR3: CASSVSGGRQPQHF
DNA: TGTGCCAGCAGTGTATCAGGGGGCCGTCAGCCCCAGCATTTT

size: few
J: TRBJ1-6
D: .
V: TRBV6-5
CDR3: CASGAGASSYNSPLHF
DNA: TGTGCCAGCGGAGCAGGGGCAAGCTCCTATAATTCACCCCTCCACTTT

size: .
J: TRBJ2-2
D: .
V: TRBV30
CDR3: CAWSVGNTGELFF
DNA: TGTGCCTGGAGTGTGGGGAACACCGGGGAGCTGTTTTTT

size: .
J: TRBJ1-6
D: .
V: TRBV20-1
CDR3: CSARAPGREAPLHF
DNA: TGCAGTGCTAGAGCCCCGGGGCGGGAGGCACCCCTCCACTTT

size: medium-sized
J: TRBJ2-1
D: .
V: TRBV3-1
CDR3: CASSLTSSSYNEQFF
DNA: TGTGCCAGCAGCCTAACTAGTTCCTCCTACAATGAGCAGTTCTTC

size: many
J: TRBJ1-2
D: .
V: TRBV29-1
CDR3: CSVSGDNYGYTF
DNA: TGCAGCGTATCAGGTGATAACTATGGCTACACCTTC

size: many
J: TRBJ1-1
D: .
V: TRBV7-9
CDR3: CASSSPGVAEAFF
DNA: TGTGCCAGCAGCTCCCCGGGGGTGGCTGAAGCTTTCTTT

size: .
J: TRBJ2-1
D: TRBD2
V: TRBV7-2
CDR3: CASSPGTSYGQFF
DNA: TGTGCCAGCAGCCCCGGGACTAGCTATGGGCAGTTCTTC

size: few
J: TRBJ1-2
D: TRBD1
V: TRBV29-1
CDR3: CSVDTGGEDYGDTF
DNA: TGCAGCGTCGATACAGGGGGCGAAGACTATGGCGACACCTTC

size: many
J: TRBJ1-1
D: .
V: TRBV28
CDR3: CASSLVNTEAFF
DNA: TGTGCCAGCAGTTTAGTAAACACTGAAGCTTTCTTT

size: many
J: TRBJ2-3
D: TRBD2
V: TRBV19
CDR3: CATHSGTPGLAGYTDTQYF
DNA: TGTGCCACACACAGCGGGACGCCGGGACTAGCGGGATACACAGATACGCAGTATTTT

size: many
J: TRBJ1-2
D: .
V: TRBV13
CDR3: CASSLGTGYGYTF
DNA: TGTGCCAGCAGCTTAGGGACTGGCTATGGCTACACCTTC

size: many
J: TRBJ2-3
D: TRBD2
V: TRBV19
CDR3: CASSIGTSRDTQYF
DNA: TGTGCCAGCTCGATAGGGACTAGCCGAGATACGCAGTATTTT

size: .
J: TRBJ2-7
D: .
V: TRBV28
CDR3: CASSLWGSYEQYF
DNA: TGTGCCAGCAGTTTATGGGGGTCCTACGAGCAGTACTTC

size: .
J: TRBJ1-1
D: .
V: TRBV7-8
CDR3: CASSPNQNTEAFF
DNA: TGTGCCAGCAGCCCAAATCAGAACACTGAAGCTTTCTTT

size: many
J: TRBJ2-1
D: .
V: TRBV18
CDR3: CASSLKGGLGDEQFF
DNA: TGTGCCAGCTCACTGAAGGGAGGTCTGGGCGATGAGCAGTTCTTC

size: many
J: TRBJ2-7
D: TRBD1
V: TRBV20-1
CDR3: CSARIRGQGYEQYF
DNA: TGCAGTGCTAGAATACGTGGACAGGGCTACGAGCAGTACTTC